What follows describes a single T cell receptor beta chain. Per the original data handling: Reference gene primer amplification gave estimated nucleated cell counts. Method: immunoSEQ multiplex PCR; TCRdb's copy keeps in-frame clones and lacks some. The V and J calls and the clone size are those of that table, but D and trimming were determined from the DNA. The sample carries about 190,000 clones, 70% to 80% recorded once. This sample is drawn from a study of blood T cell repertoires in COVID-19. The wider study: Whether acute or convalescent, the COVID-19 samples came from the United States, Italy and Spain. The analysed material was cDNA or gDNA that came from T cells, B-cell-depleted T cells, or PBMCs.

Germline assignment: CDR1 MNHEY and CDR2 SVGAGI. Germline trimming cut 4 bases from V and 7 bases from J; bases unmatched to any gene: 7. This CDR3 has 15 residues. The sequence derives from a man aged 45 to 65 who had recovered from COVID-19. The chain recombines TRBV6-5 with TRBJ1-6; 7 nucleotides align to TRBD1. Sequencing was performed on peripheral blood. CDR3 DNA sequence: TGTGCCAGCAGTTCCGACAGGGTCGGGAATTCACCCCTCCACTTT. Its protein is CASSSDRVGNSPLHF.